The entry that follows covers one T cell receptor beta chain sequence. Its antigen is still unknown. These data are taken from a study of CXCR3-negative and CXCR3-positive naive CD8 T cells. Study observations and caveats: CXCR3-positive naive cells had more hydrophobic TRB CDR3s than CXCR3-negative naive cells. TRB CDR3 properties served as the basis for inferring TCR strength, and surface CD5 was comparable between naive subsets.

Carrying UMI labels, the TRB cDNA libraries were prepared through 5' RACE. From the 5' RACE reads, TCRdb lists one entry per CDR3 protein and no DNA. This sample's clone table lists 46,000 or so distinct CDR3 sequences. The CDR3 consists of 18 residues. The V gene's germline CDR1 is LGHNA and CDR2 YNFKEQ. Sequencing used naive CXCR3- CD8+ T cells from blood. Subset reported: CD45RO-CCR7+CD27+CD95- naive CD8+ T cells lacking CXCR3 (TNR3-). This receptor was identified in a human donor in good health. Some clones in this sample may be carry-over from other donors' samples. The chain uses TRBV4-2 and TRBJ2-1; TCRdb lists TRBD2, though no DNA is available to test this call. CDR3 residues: CASSQVGGGASSYNEQFF.